The rows below give T cell receptor beta chains drawn from one sample of a study of T cell responses to AZD1222 COVID-19 vaccine. Repertoires were generated with immunoSEQ multiplex PCR, while TCRdb's copy carries only in-frame clones and drops some. Among under 200,000 clones listed, around 92% were seen once. The sequenced sample was peripheral blood, obtained on day 0 of AZD1222 vaccination. The receptors shown here come from an adult in good health. The CDR3 runs from the conserved cysteine through the conserved F or W. D genes are given only for firm matches. For some rows the clone size is stated as once, few or many, or as a class when expanded; others skip it.

size,J,V,D,DNA,CDR3
.,TRBJ2-3,TRBV9,.,TGTGCCAGCAGCCTCCTTGGGGAGGGGGCCACAGATACGCAGTATTTT,CASSLLGEGATDTQYF
.,TRBJ2-3,TRBV4-3,.,TGCGCCAGCAGCCCAGGGGTCACAGATACGCAGTATTTT,CASSPGVTDTQYF
.,TRBJ1-2,TRBV28,.,TGTGCCAGCAGTTCACTTCCCTATGGCTACACCTTC,CASSSLPYGYTF
.,TRBJ2-3,TRBV14,.,TGTGCCAGCAGCGGGGGCCTGAATGTTACGCAGTATTTT,CASSGGLNVTQYF
.,TRBJ2-7,TRBV9,.,TGTGCCAGCAGCGGCAGCTGGGGCGAGCAGTACTTC,CASSGSWGEQYF
.,TRBJ2-1,TRBV3-1/TRBV3-2,TRBD1,TGTGCCAGCAGCCACTTCCAGGGACAGGGCTACAATGAGCAGTTCTTC,CASSHFQGQGYNEQFF
.,TRBJ1-2,TRBV3-1/TRBV3-2,.,TGTGCCAGCAGCCAAGATCGCGTCAACCCGCTGGGCGGCTACACCTTC,CASSQDRVNPLGGYTF
.,TRBJ2-3,TRBV5-1,.,TGCGCCAGCAGCTTGGGACGGCCTAGCACAGATACGCAGTATTTT,CASSLGRPSTDTQYF
.,TRBJ1-5,TRBV27,.,TGTGCCAGCAGCCACCCCAATCAGCCCCAGCATTTT,CASSHPNQPQHF
few,TRBJ2-6,TRBV3-1/TRBV3-2,TRBD1,TGTGCCAGCAGCCAAGACAGGGGGCGTGGGGCCAACGTCCTGACTTTC,CASSQDRGRGANVLTF
.,TRBJ2-2,TRBV30,TRBD2,TGTGCCTGGAAGACTAGCTATTCCGGGGAGCTGTTTTTT,CAWKTSYSGELFF
.,TRBJ2-3,TRBV18,.,TGTGCCAGCTCAACAACTAGCACAGATACGCAGTATTTT,CASSTTSTDTQYF
.,TRBJ2-1,TRBV7-2,TRBD2,TGTGCCAGCAGCCGCGGGGGGAGCTCCTACAATGAGCAGTTCTTC,CASSRGGSSYNEQFF